The clone carrying this T cell receptor beta chain was recorded a few times. Its antigen is undetermined. The CDR3 loop spans 14 amino acids. The V gene's germline CDR1 is LNHNV and CDR2 YYDKDF (reference sequence). The junction had 4 bases not matched to a gene; V was cut back by 0 bases and J by 6 bases. This sample was included in a study of identical twins. Whole-study findings and limits: The same donors were not followed; conclusions instead depended on cross-sectional statistical analysis. There is a chance that invariant MAIT and iNKT cells partially muddied zero-insertion analyses. Memory repertoires lacked the insertion deficit that abundant cord blood beta clonotypes showed.

From the 5' RACE reads, TCRdb called clonotypes with MiXCR, one entry per CDR3 protein. The repertoire holds about 890,000 distinct CDR3 sequences, with 9% to 15% as singletons. The same data also went into a second study, on yellow fever vaccine responses in identical twins.

The sequenced sample consisted of PBMCs. The chain couples TRBV15 to TRBJ2-5; 7 bases match TRBD1. The receptor was isolated from a woman between 18 and 30 years old in good health. The chain's CDR3 is CATSRDRGPKTQYF. CDR3 DNA sequence: TGTGCCACCAGCAGAGATAGGGGGCCGAAGACCCAGTACTTC.